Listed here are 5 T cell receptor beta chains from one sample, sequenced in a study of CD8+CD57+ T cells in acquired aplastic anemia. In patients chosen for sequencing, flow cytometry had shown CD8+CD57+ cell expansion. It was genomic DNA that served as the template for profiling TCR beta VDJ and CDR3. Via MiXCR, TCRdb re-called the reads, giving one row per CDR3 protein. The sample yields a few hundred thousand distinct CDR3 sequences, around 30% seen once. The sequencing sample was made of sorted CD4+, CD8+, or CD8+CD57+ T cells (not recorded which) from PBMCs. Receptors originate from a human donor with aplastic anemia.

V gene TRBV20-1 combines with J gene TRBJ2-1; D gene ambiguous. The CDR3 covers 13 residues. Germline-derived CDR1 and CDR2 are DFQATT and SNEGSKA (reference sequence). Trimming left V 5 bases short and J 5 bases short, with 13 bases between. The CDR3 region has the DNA TGCAGTGCTCGGAGAGGACGCAACAATGAGCAGTTCTTC. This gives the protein CSARRGRNNEQFF.

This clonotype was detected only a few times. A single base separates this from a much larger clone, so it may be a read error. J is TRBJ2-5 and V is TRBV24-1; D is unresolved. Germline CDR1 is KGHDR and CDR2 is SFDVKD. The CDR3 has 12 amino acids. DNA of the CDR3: TGTGCCGCCAGTGATTGGTGGGGAAACCAGTACTTC. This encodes CAASDWWGNQYF.

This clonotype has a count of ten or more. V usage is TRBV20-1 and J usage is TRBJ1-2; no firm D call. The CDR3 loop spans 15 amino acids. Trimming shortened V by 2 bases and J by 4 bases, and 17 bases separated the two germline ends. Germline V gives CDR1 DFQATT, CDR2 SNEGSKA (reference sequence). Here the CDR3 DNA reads TGCAGTGCTAGACGGGGAGGCAGACAAGGCTATGGCTACACCTTC. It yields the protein CSARRGGRQGYGYTF.

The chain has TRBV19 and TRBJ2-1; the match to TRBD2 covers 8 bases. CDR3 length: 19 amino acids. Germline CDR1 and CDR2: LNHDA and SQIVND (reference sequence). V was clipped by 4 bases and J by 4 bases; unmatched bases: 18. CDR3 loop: CASSTPGVAGGMHYNEQFF. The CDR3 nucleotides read TGTGCCAGTAGTACCCCGGGGGTGGCGGGAGGAATGCATTACAATGAGCAGTTCTTC.

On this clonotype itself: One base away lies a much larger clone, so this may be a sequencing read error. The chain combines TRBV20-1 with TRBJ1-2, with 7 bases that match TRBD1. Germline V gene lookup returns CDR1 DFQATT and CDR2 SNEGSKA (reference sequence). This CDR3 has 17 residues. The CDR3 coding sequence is TGCAGTGCTGGAGACCCCATTTTAGGGGGCGGGGCGCATGACTACACCTTC. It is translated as CSAGDPILGGGAHDYTF.